This passage covers 24 T cell receptor beta chains from one sample sequenced in a study of T cell responses to AZD1222 COVID-19 vaccine. Assay: immunoSEQ multiplex PCR; the TCRdb copy retains only in-frame clones and omits some. Of about 150,000 clones in the sample, about 85% were seen once. Sequences were derived from peripheral blood, sampled on day 0 of AZD1222 vaccination. These receptors all stem from an adult in good health.

This sequence joins TRBV19 and TRBJ1-2, with 12 bases identical to TRBD1. This CDR3 is built from 14 residues. Germline values: CDR1 LNHDA, CDR2 SQIVND (reference sequence). The CDR3 sequence is CASNKGQGAYGYTF. CDR3 bases: TGTGCTAGCAATAAGGGACAGGGGGCCTATGGCTACACCTTC. Supplemented by reference TRBV19 and TRBJ1-2, the full variable domain reads DGGITQSPKYLFRKEGQNVTLSCEQNLNHDAMYWYRQDPGQGLRLIYYSQIVNDFQKGDIAEGYSVSREKKESFPLTVTSAQKNPTAFYLCASNKGQGAYGYTFGSGTRLTVV.

V is TRBV2 and J is TRBJ2-2, with TRBD2 matching over 8 bases. This CDR3 contains 16 residues. Germline loops: CDR1 SNHLY, CDR2 FYNNEI. The V gene end was trimmed by 6 bases and the J gene end by 0 bases; junction bases not matched to a gene: 6. The CDR3 loop reads CASRGRLATNTGELFF. As DNA, the CDR3 is TGTGCCAGCAGGGGAAGACTAGCGACGAACACCGGGGAGCTGTTTTTT.

The chain employs TRBV5-1 and TRBJ1-2; possibly TRBD1 for D (5 bases). Per germline, CDR1 SGHRS and CDR2 YFSETQ. CDR3 size: 16 residues. V was pared by 0 bases and J by 2 bases, with 14 bases between. The CDR3 sequence: CASSLDVGDNNYGYTF. The CDR3 bases are TGCGCCAGCAGCTTGGATGTAGGGGATAACAACTATGGCTACACCTTC.

This clone occurred a few times. The chain recombines TRBV3-1 (or the pseudogene TRBV3-2) with TRBJ1-2; no reliable D call. This CDR3 region has 11 residues. V shed 6 bases and J shed 5 bases, with 7 bases lying between them. CDR1 is LGHDT and CDR2 is YNNKEL in the germline V gene (reference sequence). The CDR3 protein is CASSSEYGYTF. The CDR3 DNA sequence: TGTGCCAGCAGTTCTGAGTATGGCTACACCTTC.

The chain joins TRBV19 to TRBJ1-5; TRBD1 matches at 8 bases. The V segment lost 4 bases and the J segment 4 bases; nucleotides outside the gene matches: 3. The CDR3 extends over 14 amino acids. CDR1 and CDR2 (germline): LNHDA, SQIVND (reference sequence). Here the CDR3 reads CASSRDRGNQPQHF. The CDR3 nucleotides are TGTGCCAGTAGTAGAGACAGGGGTAATCAGCCCCAGCATTTT.

In its sample, this clone was seen once. The V gene is TRBV2, the J gene TRBJ1-5; 7 positions agree with TRBD1. The CDR3 is 16 amino acids. The V gene's germline CDR1 is SNHLY and CDR2 FYNNEI. The trim removed 4 bases at V and 3 bases at J, leaving 9 bases unmatched. This chain's CDR3 is CASSVGQGDYNQPQHF. The CDR3 DNA sequence: TGTGCCAGCAGTGTAGGGCAGGGGGACTACAATCAGCCCCAGCATTTT.

The gene calls are TRBV27 and TRBJ1-6; D is ambiguous. Trimming shortened V by 4 bases and J by 0 bases, and 7 bases separated the two germline ends. CDR3 length: 15 amino acids. Germline-derived CDR1 and CDR2 are MNHEY and SMNVEV (reference sequence). CDR3 protein: CASSSPRSYNSPLHF. CDR3 coding DNA: TGTGCCAGCAGTTCGCCCCGCTCCTATAATTCACCCCTCCACTTT.

The V and J genes are TRBV27 and TRBJ1-4; D ambiguous. Germline values: CDR1 MNHEY, CDR2 SMNVEV (reference sequence). The CDR3 spans 15 residues. V was shortened by 3 bases and J by 8 bases, with 16 bases between the two germline ends. The CDR3 region is CASSFYTGGREKLFF. CDR3 nucleotides: TGTGCCAGCAGTTTTTATACTGGAGGGAGGGAAAAACTGTTTTTT.

With respect to this clone: Other DNA sequences in this sample translate to the same CDR3. The CDR3 region has the DNA TGTGCCAGCAGCTTAGACAGAGGGCCCTACGAGCAGTACTTC. This translates into CASSLDRGPYEQYF. The chain is built from TRBV7-6 and TRBJ2-7; TRBD2 might be the D (5 bases). Trimming left V 1 base short and J 2 bases short, with 9 bases between. The CDR3 sequence is 14 residues long. Germline V lookup: CDR1 SGHVS, CDR2 FNYEAQ.

J is TRBJ2-7 and V is TRBV7-2; weak D call: TRBD1 (6 bases). The V end was cut by 5 bases, the J end by 6 bases, with 17 bases between. The CDR3 spans 14 residues. The germline V gene encodes CDR1 SGHTA and CDR2 FQGNSA. The CDR3 protein is CASSPWTAVGEQYF. The CDR3 DNA reads TGTGCCAGCAGCCCTTGGACAGCGGTTGGCGAGCAGTACTTC.

The chain carries TRBV6-5 and TRBJ2-1, with D perhaps matching TRBD1 or TRBD2 (5 bases each). Trimming took 5 bases from V and 6 from J, leaving 14 bases between them. CDR3 length equals 14 residues. The germline CDR1 and CDR2 sequences are MNHEY and SVGAGI. The CDR3 region is CASSTGLGVNEQFF. The CDR3 coding sequence is TGTGCCAGCAGTACAGGTCTGGGGGTCAATGAGCAGTTCTTC.

J is TRBJ2-5 and V is TRBV28; 8 nucleotides match TRBD1. V lost 7 bases to trimming and J lost 5 bases; unmatched junction nucleotides: 9. Germline V gene lookup returns CDR1 MDHEN and CDR2 SYDVKM. The CDR3 consists of 14 residues. The CDR3 DNA is TGTGCCAGCAACATACCGGGACAGGTGGAGACCCAGTACTTC. This codes for CASNIPGQVETQYF.

V is TRBV7-9 and J is TRBJ2-7, with a possible D match to TRBD1 (5 bases). The germline V and J ends were trimmed by 2 bases and 6 bases, with 11 bases remaining between them. The germline CDR1 and CDR2 sequences are SEHNR and FQNEAQ (reference sequence). There are 13 residues in the CDR3. The DNA of the CDR3 is TGTGCCAGCAGCTTAACCCAGGGCGGCGAGCAGTACTTC. Translated, it gives CASSLTQGGEQYF.

This clone appeared a single time. The chain has TRBV2 and TRBJ2-5; TRBD2 might be the D (6 bases). Trimming pared 5 bases from V and 4 bases from J, leaving 11 bases between. The CDR3 consists of 13 residues. Germline lookup yields CDR1 SNHLY and CDR2 FYNNEI. Written as DNA, the CDR3 is TGTGCCAGCAGTCCCCGGCGGGGAGAGACCCAGTACTTC. This encodes CASSPRRGETQYF.

J is TRBJ2-3 and V is TRBV7-3; D not certain. V was trimmed by 5 bases and J by 10 bases, leaving 13 bases between them. The CDR3 is made up of 12 amino acids. Germline loops: CDR1 SGHTA, CDR2 FQGTGA. The CDR3 loop is CASSTYTGPQYF. The CDR3, as DNA: TGTGCCAGCAGCACCTACACGGGTCCGCAGTATTTT.

The rearrangement joins TRBV3-1 (or the pseudogene TRBV3-2) to TRBJ1-2; TRBD1 might be the D (6 bases). The CDR3 is made up of 13 amino acids. Trimming cost V 4 bases and J 4 bases, with 10 bases left between them. Germline V gene data show CDR1 as LGHDT and CDR2 as YNNKEL (reference sequence). The CDR3 coding sequence is TGTGCCAGCAGCCCTTTGGACAGCTATGGCTACACCTTC. Translated: CASSPLDSYGYTF.

Only a few counts were recorded for this clone. The genes are TRBV5-1 and TRBJ2-7, with 9 positions matching TRBD1. Germline lookup yields CDR1 SGHRS and CDR2 YFSETQ. Trimming at V came to 4 bases and at J to 2 bases, leaving 4 bases not matched to a gene. The CDR3 covers 14 residues. The CDR3 sequence: CASSPGQGPYEQYF. The CDR3 bases are TGCGCCAGCAGCCCGGGACAGGGACCCTACGAGCAGTACTTC.

The chain carries TRBV12-5 and TRBJ2-7; no definite D call. This CDR3 is built from 14 residues. Germline loops: CDR1 LGHNT, CDR2 FRNRAP. Trimming left V 4 bases short and J 4 bases short, with 14 bases between. The CDR3 nucleotides read TGTGCTAGTGGTTCTCCGGGCCCCCAATACGAGCAGTACTTC. Its protein product is CASGSPGPQYEQYF.

The chain couples TRBV19 to TRBJ2-2; 8 bases are shared with TRBD1. The germline CDR1 and CDR2 sequences are LNHDA and SQIVND (reference sequence). CDR3 length: 16 amino acids. The ends lost 1 base at V and 4 bases at J; junction bases unmatched: 5. This chain's CDR3 is CASSIGSGGRTGELFF. The DNA for the CDR3 is TGTGCCAGTAGTATAGGTTCAGGGGGCCGCACCGGGGAGCTGTTTTTT. The complete variable domain, with remaining parts taken from reference TRBV19 and TRBJ2-2, reads DGGITQSPKYLFRKEGQNVTLSCEQNLNHDAMYWYRQDPGQGLRLIYYSQIVNDFQKGDIAEGYSVSREKKESFPLTVTSAQKNPTAFYLCASSIGSGGRTGELFFGEGSRLTVL.

This rearrangement joins TRBV21-1 to TRBJ1-6; TRBD1, the table's D call, was not compared with the DNA. TRBV21-1 is designated a pseudogene. CDR3 length: 15 amino acids. The DNA for the CDR3 is TGTGCCAGCAGCAAACCAGGGACAGGGTCTTTACCCCTCCACTTT. Translated: CASSKPGTGSLPLHF.

The V and J genes are TRBV28 and TRBJ1-1, with a possible D match to TRBD1 (6 bases). V was cut by 9 bases and J by 10 bases, with 12 bases left in between. This CDR3 spans 10 amino acids. Germline loops: CDR1 MDHEN, CDR2 SYDVKM. CDR3 residues: CASVQGRAFF. CDR3 DNA: TGTGCCAGTGTCCAGGGGAGAGCTTTCTTT.

The genes are TRBV12-2 and TRBJ2-3; TRBD1, the D gene given by the table, was not confirmed from the DNA. TRBV12-2 represents a pseudogene. There are 15 residues in the CDR3. This CDR3 reads CASRQSGVSTDTQYF. The CDR3 coding sequence is TGTGCAAGTCGCCAGTCAGGGGTAAGCACAGATACGCAGTATTTT.

This clone was detected once. J is TRBJ1-1 and V is TRBV10-2; weak D call: TRBD1 (5 bases). Deletions cut 6 bases from V and 5 bases from J, with 16 bases between. This CDR3 region has 14 residues. The V gene's germline CDR1 is WSHSY and CDR2 SAAADI. The CDR3 DNA is TGCGCCAGCAGAATGGGCAGGGTGGGAACTGAAGCTTTCTTT. Protein sequence: CASRMGRVGTEAFF.

The chain combines TRBV2 with TRBJ2-2, with 7 bases lining up with TRBD1. The V gene end was trimmed by 4 bases and the J gene end by 4 bases; junction bases not matched to a gene: 3. Germline V gene data show CDR1 as SNHLY and CDR2 as FYNNEI. This CDR3 region has 14 residues. The CDR3 DNA is TGTGCCAGCAGTGCGGGACAGAGCACCGGGGAGCTGTTTTTT. This encodes CASSAGQSTGELFF.